This T cell receptor (beta chain) was captured in a study of shared clonotypes between healthy human individuals. Background on the study: Donors consisted of a couple of women and a few men between 18 and 49. Regarding the study as a whole: When compared with the clonotypes that were shared by all four sorted-subset donors, the non-shared clonotypes turned out to have lower generation probabilities.

This clone has only a few counts. No antigen is known for it. Profiled with immunoSEQ multiplex PCR; TCRdb holds only in-frame clones, not every one. Found here are 2 million to 3 million clones, 85% to 95% of them singletons; the top ten hold over 0.12%. The TCR sequence derives from a man aged 18 to 29 in good health. Sequencing input: naive CD4+ T cells sorted from blood. Regarding subset: CD45RA+ positively selected.

The CDR3 loop is CASKRGGYFEAFF. The CDR3 region has the DNA TGTGCCAGCAAGAGGGGGGGATATTTTGAAGCTTTCTTT. The chain recombines TRBV27 with TRBJ1-1; a possible D gene is TRBD1 (6 bases). Germline V gives CDR1 MNHEY, CDR2 SMNVEV (reference sequence). V lost 7 bases and J lost 7, with 16 bases in between. CDR3 length equals 13 residues.